This T cell receptor beta chain appears in the sequencing data of a study of T-cell reconstitution after alpha-beta-depleted transplantation in children. Study-wide results and caveats: Alpha-beta T cells about two months after transplant reportedly derived from several hundred expanded graft clones. Some patients owed their high day-60 TCRbeta diversity to surviving recipient T cells and thymic progenitors. Newly generated T cells supplied most T-cell counts and diversity one year post-transplant.

Using unique molecular identifiers, the investigators prepared the TCRbeta library. TCRdb processed the PCR reads anew with MiXCR; each CDR3 protein has one entry. Among fewer than 550,000 distinct CDR3 sequences listed, over 10% were seen once. Trimming took 6 bases from V and 3 from J; bases not matched to a gene: 11. From germline, CDR1 is SQVTM and CDR2 ANQGSEA. CDR3 size: 15 residues. This clonotype was detected a few times. Antigen unknown. The sample consisted of PBMCs, mostly from graft donor cells, taken 180 days after TCRalphabeta/CD19-depleted stem cell transplant. The sequence was collected from a female patient aged 2 to 10 who had a stem cell transplant for aplastic anemia, so the T cells may come from the graft donor. J is TRBJ2-1 and V is TRBV29-1; the match to TRBD2 covers 7 bases. CDR3 in DNA: TGCAGCGTGGTACTGGTGGGGAGGGTCTACAATGAGCAGTTCTTC. This codes for CSVVLVGRVYNEQFF.